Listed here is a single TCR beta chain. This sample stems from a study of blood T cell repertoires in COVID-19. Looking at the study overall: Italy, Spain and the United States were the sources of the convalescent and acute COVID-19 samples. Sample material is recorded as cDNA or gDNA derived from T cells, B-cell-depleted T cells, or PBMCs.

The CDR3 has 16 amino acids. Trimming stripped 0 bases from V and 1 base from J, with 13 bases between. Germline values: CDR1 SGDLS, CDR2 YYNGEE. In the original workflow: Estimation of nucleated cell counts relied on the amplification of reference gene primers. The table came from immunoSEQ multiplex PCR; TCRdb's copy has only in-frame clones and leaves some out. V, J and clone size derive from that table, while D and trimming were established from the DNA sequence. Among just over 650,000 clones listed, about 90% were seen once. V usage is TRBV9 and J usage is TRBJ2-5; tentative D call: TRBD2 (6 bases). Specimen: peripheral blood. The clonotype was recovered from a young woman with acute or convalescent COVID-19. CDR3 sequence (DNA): TGTGCCAGCAGCGTAGGCGGCGGGGCCTCCCAAGAGACCCAGTACTTC. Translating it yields CASSVGGGASQETQYF.